The clone carrying this T cell receptor (beta chain) was picked up many times. As yet, its antigen is unknown. This specimen comes from a study of T-cell memory formation after mild COVID-19. Study as a whole: Among the donors, TCR clusters were largely specific to each donor.

J lost 4 bases, V lost 4 bases, and 3 bases had no gene match. The germline CDR1 and CDR2 sequences are SGHKS and YYEKEE (reference sequence). The CDR3 totals 13 residues. TCRdb re-derived calls from the 5' RACE reads in MiXCR, one entry per CDR3 protein. Of about 470,000 distinct CDR3 sequences listed, 20% to 25% are singletons. Study observations and caveats: The finding that pre-infection memory included some responding clones suggested that cross-reactive memory joined. Contracting clones from day 15 to 85 showed balanced CD4/CD8; later expanders favored CD4+.

The chain combines TRBV5-5 with TRBJ2-5; 8 bases agree with TRBD1. The sequenced material came from PBMCs or a T cell subset sorted from them (not recorded which). This clonotype was obtained from an adult woman who had mild COVID-19 (a few samples of this study predate the infection). Cell type and time point are not known. The CDR3 loop reads CASSGGQGETQYF. The DNA of the CDR3 is TGTGCCAGCAGCGGTGGACAGGGAGAGACCCAGTACTTC.